This T cell receptor (beta chain) was identified during a study of blood T cell repertoires in COVID-19. Generated by immunoSEQ multiplex PCR, the TCRdb table keeps only in-frame clones and is missing some. The data show 300,000 to 450,000 clones, around 87% seen once. This clonotype was sampled from a woman aged 55-75 years with COVID-19, enrolled during active disease. Sequencing was done on a sample of peripheral blood.

DNA for the CDR3: TGTGCCAGCAGGCTCGGGGGGGTTGGCACTGAAGCTTTCTTT. It codes for CASRLGGVGTEAFF. This rearrangement joins TRBV11-2 to TRBJ1-1, with D possibly TRBD1 on 5 matching bases. The CDR3 runs to 14 residues. CDR1 SGHAT and CDR2 FQNNGV come from the germline V gene. Deletions cut 6 bases from V and 4 bases from J, with 15 bases between.